Below are 12 T cell receptor beta chains sequenced from a single sample in a study of blood T cells in healthy people across ages. Sample-barcoded 5' priming and a J-beta primer mix drove a second PCR of about 6 to 12 cycles. One entry per CDR3 protein results from TCRdb running MiXCR on the 5' RACE reads. The data contain roughly 800,000 distinct CDR3 sequences, approximately 24% of them singletons. These same data were also listed under a study on T cells of mothers and their children.

Sequencing was performed on blood. The receptors were sampled from a boy younger than 18 in good health.

Only a few counts were recorded for this clonotype. J is TRBJ1-5 and V is TRBV20-1; tentatively, D is TRBD1 (5 bases). The CDR3 loop spans 14 amino acids. Germline V lookup: CDR1 DFQATT, CDR2 SNEGSKA (reference sequence). V dropped 1 base and J dropped 6 bases, with 13 bases sitting between them. CDR3 loop: CSARVQGIGQPQHF. The CDR3 DNA follows: TGCAGTGCTAGAGTTCAGGGTATAGGTCAGCCCCAGCATTTT.

V is TRBV20-1 and J is TRBJ2-3, with D tentatively TRBD2 (5 bases). The V end was cut by 0 bases, the J end by 0 bases, with 16 bases between. Germline CDR1 reads DFQATT; CDR2 reads SNEGSKA (reference sequence). The CDR3 runs 17 residues. The chain's CDR3 is CSARDYVEEVSTDTQYF. The CDR3 DNA follows: TGCAGTGCTAGAGATTATGTGGAGGAGGTTAGCACAGATACGCAGTATTTT.

This clonotype was recorded only once. V usage is TRBV29-1 and J usage is TRBJ1-5; no reliable D call. CDR3 length: 18 residues. Trimming removed 7 bases at V and 2 bases at J, with 27 bases between. Germline V gives CDR1 SQVTM, CDR2 ANQGSEA. The CDR3 protein is CSALHQFRGILGNQPQHF. CDR3 in DNA: TGCAGCGCCCTACACCAATTTCGAGGGATCTTAGGCAATCAGCCCCAGCATTTT.

This chain uses TRBV12-3 or TRBV12-4 with TRBJ2-5, with a weak D call TRBD1 (6 bases). TRBJ2-1 explains the end of the DNA better; the J call may be wrong. The CDR3 spans 13 residues. CDR3 bases: TGTGCCAGCACCACCGGACAGCTCAGCGAGCAGTTCTTC. The encoded protein is CASTTGQLSEQFF.

This clonotype occurred a few times. This chain joins TRBV7-9 and TRBJ1-1; D may be TRBD1 (5 bases). The CDR3 sequence is 13 residues long. The V end lost 2 bases, the J end lost 7 bases, and 11 bases lay between the germline ends. The germline CDR1 and CDR2 sequences are SEHNR and FQNEAQ (reference sequence). CDR3 residues: CASSLMGEDEAFF. The CDR3 region has the DNA TGTGCCAGCAGCTTAATGGGGGAAGATGAAGCTTTCTTT. Full variable domain (remainder filled in from reference TRBV7-9 and TRBJ1-1): DTGVSQNPRHKITKRGQNVTFRCDPISEHNRLYWYRQTLGQGPEFLTYFQNEAQLEKSRLLSDRFSAERPKGSFSTLEIQRTEQGDSAMYLCASSLMGEDEAFFGQGTRLTVV.

The chain recombines TRBV20-1 with TRBJ2-7; D gene uncertain. CDR1 DFQATT and CDR2 SNEGSKA come from the germline V gene (reference sequence). V lost 1 base and J 2 bases, leaving 9 bases between the germline ends. The CDR3 is 13 residues long. The CDR3 DNA reads TGCAGTGCTAGAGCGGACGTCGCCTACGAGCAGTACTTC. Its protein is CSARADVAYEQYF.

This clonotype occurred once. Because the CDR3 is missing its conserved closing phenylalanine or tryptophan, this is likely a read error. The rearrangement links TRBV2 to TRBJ2-2; the D gene is possibly TRBD2 (6 bases). CDR3 length: 13 residues. CDR1 and CDR2 from the germline V gene are SNHLY and FYNNEI. V lost 6 bases and J lost 6, with 11 bases in between. CDR3 in DNA: TGTGCCAGCAGCCCCAGGGAGGCCGGGGAGCTGTTTTTA. This encodes CASSPREAGELFL.

The chain carries TRBV7-9 and TRBJ2-7; D gene uncertain. The CDR3 sequence is 11 residues long. The germline V gene encodes CDR1 SEHNR and CDR2 FQNEAQ (reference sequence). V lost 5 bases and J lost 7, with 9 bases in between. Here the CDR3 reads CASSDSQEQYF. In nucleotides, the CDR3 is TGTGCCAGCAGCGATTCCCAAGAGCAGTACTTC. Full variable domain (rest looked up from reference TRBV7-9 and TRBJ2-7): DTGVSQNPRHKITKRGQNVTFRCDPISEHNRLYWYRQTLGQGPEFLTYFQNEAQLEKSRLLSDRFSAERPKGSFSTLEIQRTEQGDSAMYLCASSDSQEQYFGPGTRLTVT.

V is TRBV5-1 and J is TRBJ2-5; D remains ambiguous. Germline V gene sequence: CDR1 SGHRS, CDR2 YFSETQ. This CDR3 contains 14 residues. With 4 bases removed from V and 4 bases from J, the gap between germline ends came to 14 bases. The CDR3 spells CASSATGSTETQYF. DNA of the CDR3: TGCGCCAGCAGCGCGACCGGGTCAACAGAGACCCAGTACTTC.

This clonotype has just a few counts. The chain recombines TRBV4-1 with TRBJ2-1; 11 bases are shared with TRBD1. The better agreement between TRBJ2-5 and the DNA end casts doubt on the J call. The germline V gene encodes CDR1 MGHRA and CDR2 YSYEKL. This CDR3 is 15 amino acids long. The CDR3 region is CASSHGQGARETQYF. The CDR3, as DNA: TGCGCCAGCAGCCACGGACAGGGGGCGCGAGAGACCCAGTACTTC.

This clonotype occurred once. This sequence joins TRBV3-1 and TRBJ1-1; possibly TRBD1 for D (6 bases). Germline assignment: CDR1 LGHDT and CDR2 YNNKEL (reference sequence). This CDR3 contains 15 residues. Trimming took off 1 base at V and 6 bases at J, with 15 bases between the two ends. The CDR3 DNA sequence: TGTGCCAGCAGCCAAGGGGGGCCGCGGGGGGCTGAAGCTTTCTTT. Translated: CASSQGGPRGAEAFF.

The rearrangement links TRBV28 to TRBJ2-1, with TRBD1 identical over 7 bases. V gave up 10 bases and J gave up 6 bases; unmatched junction bases: 3. This CDR3 has 11 amino acids. Germline V CDR1 and CDR2: MDHEN, SYDVKM. CDR3 amino acids: CAIWTGNEQFF. The CDR3 region has the DNA TGTGCCATCTGGACAGGCAATGAGCAGTTCTTC.